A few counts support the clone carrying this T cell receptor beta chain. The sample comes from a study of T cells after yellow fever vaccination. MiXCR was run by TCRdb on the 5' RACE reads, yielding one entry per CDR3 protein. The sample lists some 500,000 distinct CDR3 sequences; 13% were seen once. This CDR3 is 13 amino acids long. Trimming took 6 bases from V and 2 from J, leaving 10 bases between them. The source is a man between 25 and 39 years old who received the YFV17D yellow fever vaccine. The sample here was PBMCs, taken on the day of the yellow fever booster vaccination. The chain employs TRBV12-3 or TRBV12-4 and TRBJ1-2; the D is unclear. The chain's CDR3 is CASSQTQNYGYTF. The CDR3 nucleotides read TGTGCCAGCAGCCAGACGCAGAACTATGGCTACACCTTC.